This T cell receptor (beta chain) originates from a study of regulatory dendritic cells for organ transplantation. In the study overall: Monocytes received vitamin D3 on days 0 and 4, IL-10 on day 4.

Study-wide points: Naive T cells showed high diversity, memory cells less, memory CD8+ least. Memory CD8+ clonal expansion seemed more limited with regulatory than mature dendritic cells. The authors noted considerable between-person heterogeneity in alloreactive memory CD8+ cells.

Allogeneic regulatory or mature dendritic cells were co-cultured for under six days with CFSE-labeled sorted T cells at 1:10. CDR3 size: 13 residues. V lost 11 bases to trimming and J lost 3 bases, with 16 bases between them. Germline V gene data show CDR1 as SEHNR and CDR2 as FQNEAQ (reference sequence). Assay: immunoSEQ multiplex PCR; the TCRdb copy retains only in-frame clones and omits some. Of about 12,000 clones listed, around 62% are singletons. In regard to this clone: The antigen is unknown.

This clonotype was sampled from a human donor in good health. The sample comprised naive CD8+ T cells from blood cultured with dendritic cells. Regarding subset: CD45RA+ naive T cells. V and J are TRBV7-9 and TRBJ1-1; a possible D gene is TRBD1 (5 bases). The CDR3 DNA sequence: TGTGCCGTCCGGGACTCTGGCGACACTGAAGCTTTCTTT. This translates into CAVRDSGDTEAFF. The full variable domain, completed using reference TRBV7-9 and TRBJ1-1, is DTGVSQNPRHKITKRGQNVTFRCDPISEHNRLYWYRQTLGQGPEFLTYFQNEAQLEKSRLLSDRFSAERPKGSFSTLEIQRTEQGDSAMYLCAVRDSGDTEAFFGQGTRLTVV.